A single sample is the source of the 8 T cell receptor beta chains below, sequenced in a study of shared clonotypes between healthy human individuals (dated by TCRdb to 2019 to 2021). Receptors were amplified or captured by the immunoSEQ multiplex PCR assay. This immuneACCESS table, as held by TCRdb, lists in-frame sequences with V and J called but not all clones. Of the missing ones, under half trace to an unresolved V gene in checked studies; the others have no known cause. The sample yields about 2.1 million clones; 90% to 95% were counted once. About 1.5% of the sample belongs to the ten largest clones. For the CD8 naive samples, CD45RO-negative cells were positively selected for CCR7, yielding a CD45RA+CCR7+ population from which TemRA cells were excluded. Sequenced: naive CD8+ T cells from PBMCs. The cell subset or site label, read with the paper, signifies: CD45RA+CCR7+. The receptor set was obtained from a man younger than 35 in good health. Some clones in this sample may be carry-over from other donors' samples.

The rearrangement links TRBV7-3 to TRBJ2-5, with D possibly being TRBD2 (6 bases). Germline CDR1 is SGHTA and CDR2 is FQGTGA. Trimming removed 3 bases at V and 3 bases at J, with 11 bases between. CDR3 length equals 14 residues. This CDR3 is CASSFLGGKETQYF. The CDR3 coding sequence is TGTGCCAGCAGCTTCCTTGGAGGGAAAGAGACCCAGTACTTC.

To note about this clone: The same CDR3 also results from other DNA sequences found in this sample. J is TRBJ2-1 and V is TRBV5-4; D uncertain. The CDR3 is 15 residues long. The V and J ends lost 0 bases and 0 bases respectively, with 7 bases between them. Germline V CDR1 and CDR2: SGHNT, YYREEE (reference sequence). The CDR3: CASSLDRSSYNEQFF. CDR3 nucleotides: TGTGCCAGCAGCTTGGACAGAAGCTCCTACAATGAGCAGTTCTTC. Combining the CDR3 with reference TRBV5-4 and TRBJ2-1 gives the whole variable domain ETGVTQSPTHLIKTRGQQVTLRCSSQSGHNTVSWYQQALGQGPQFIFQYYREEENGRGNFPPRFSGLQFPNYSSELNVNALELDDSALYLCASSLDRSSYNEQFFGPGTRLTVL.

The chain combines TRBV9 with TRBJ2-3; TRBD2 is a possible D gene (6 bases). Germline V gene lookup returns CDR1 SGDLS and CDR2 YYNGEE. The CDR3 is made up of 17 amino acids. Trimming removed 0 bases from V and 4 bases from J, with 18 bases in between. CDR3 sequence reads: CASSVARSGDSADTQYF. In nucleotides, the CDR3 is TGTGCCAGCAGCGTAGCTCGCTCGGGGGATAGTGCAGATACGCAGTATTTT.

The chain recombines TRBV6-1 with TRBJ2-1, with a tentative D call TRBD2 (6 bases). Germline V gene data show CDR1 as MNHNS and CDR2 as SASEGT. V shed 4 bases and J shed 5 bases, with 18 bases lying between them. The CDR3 runs to 16 residues. CDR3 sequence reads: CASSVLLSSVHNEQFF. In DNA, the CDR3 is TGTGCCAGCAGTGTCCTTCTTTCTAGCGTCCACAATGAGCAGTTCTTC.

The rearrangement links TRBV5-1 to TRBJ2-2; perhaps TRBD1 as D (6 bases). Trimming removed 3 bases from V and 5 bases from J, with 20 bases in between. The CDR3 has 17 residues. The germline gives CDR1 SGHRS, CDR2 YFSETQ. CDR3 sequence (DNA): TGCGCCAGCAGCTGGGGCCTCCAGGGGCGCTTTACCGGGGAGCTGTTTTTT. As protein: CASSWGLQGRFTGELFF.

The chain joins TRBV19 to TRBJ2-1; TRBD1 agrees at 8 bases. Germline lookup yields CDR1 LNHDA and CDR2 SQIVND (reference sequence). CDR3 size: 16 residues. Trimming at V came to 6 bases and at J to 6 bases, leaving 13 bases not matched to a gene. CDR3 residues: CASRNVGVTGVNEQFF. The DNA of the CDR3 is TGTGCCAGTAGGAATGTCGGGGTGACAGGGGTCAATGAGCAGTTCTTC.

The J gene is TRBJ1-2, the V gene TRBV30; no clear D gene. Trimming shortened V by 3 bases and J by 4 bases, and 12 bases separated the two germline ends. The CDR3 contains 13 residues. The germline V gene encodes CDR1 GTSNPN and CDR2 SVGIG (reference sequence). The CDR3 sequence is CAWRDYGLYGYTF. In nucleotides, the CDR3 is TGTGCCTGGAGGGATTACGGACTCTATGGCTACACCTTC.

CDR3 amino acids: CASSLAGGQGASGELFF. CDR3 nucleotide sequence: TGTGCCAGCAGTTTAGCGGGGGGACAGGGGGCTTCCGGGGAGCTGTTTTTT. The chain joins TRBV27 to TRBJ2-2, with 12 bases lining up with TRBD1. The V gene's germline CDR1 is MNHEY and CDR2 SMNVEV (reference sequence). V dropped 2 bases and J dropped 6; count of bases not matched to a gene: 7. The CDR3 contains 17 residues.